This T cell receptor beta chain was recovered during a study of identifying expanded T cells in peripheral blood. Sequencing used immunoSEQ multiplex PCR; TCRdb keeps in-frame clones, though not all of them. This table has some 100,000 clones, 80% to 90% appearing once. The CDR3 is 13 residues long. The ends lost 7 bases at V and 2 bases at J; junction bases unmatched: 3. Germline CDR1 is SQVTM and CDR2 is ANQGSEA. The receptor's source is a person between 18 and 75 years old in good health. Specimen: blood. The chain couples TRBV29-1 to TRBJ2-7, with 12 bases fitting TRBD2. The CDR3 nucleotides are TGCAGCGCCCGACTAGCGGGGGCCTACGAGCAGTACTTC. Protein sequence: CSARLAGAYEQYF.